Listed below are T cell receptor beta chains from one sample, sequenced in a study of blood T cells in healthy people across ages. TCRdb passed the 5' RACE reads through MiXCR, listing each CDR3 protein once. Seen here are roughly 1,300,000 distinct CDR3 sequences, around 59% observed once, and the top ten hold over 5.5%. Sequencing was performed on blood. Every receptor here comes from a young man in good health. Both conserved end residues are part of each CDR3. Fields, in order: D gene, V gene, J gene, clone size, CDR3 protein, CDR3 DNA. The D gene is left open where the match is weak. Expanded clones are given a class, and other clones once, few, many or no size at all.

d_gene: TRBD2
v_gene: TRBV20-1
j_gene: TRBJ2-7
abundance: few
CDR3aa: CSALAGDGGEQYF
CDR3nt: TGCAGTGCTCTAGCGGGAGATGGTGGCGAGCAGTACTTC

d_gene: TRBD2
v_gene: TRBV25-1
j_gene: TRBJ2-7
abundance: NA
CDR3aa: CASSAFTGSGGSSYEQYF
CDR3nt: TGTGCCAGCAGTGCCTTTACCGGGTCTGGCGGGAGCTCCTACGAGCAGTACTTC

d_gene: NA
v_gene: TRBV15
j_gene: TRBJ2-1
abundance: few
CDR3aa: CATSSSVGTEQFF
CDR3nt: TGTGCCACCAGTTCAAGCGTGGGAACTGAGCAGTTCTTC

d_gene: TRBD1
v_gene: TRBV6-5
j_gene: TRBJ2-7
abundance: once
CDR3aa: CASSKPPRDRDSYEQYF
CDR3nt: TGTGCCAGCAGTAAACCCCCTCGGGACAGGGACTCCTACGAGCAGTACTTC

d_gene: TRBD2
v_gene: TRBV27
j_gene: TRBJ2-5
abundance: NA
CDR3aa: CASSPVSLWLAGQETQYF
CDR3nt: TGTGCCAGCAGCCCCGTATCCCTTTGGCTAGCGGGTCAAGAGACCCAGTACTTC

d_gene: TRBD1
v_gene: TRBV27
j_gene: TRBJ1-2
abundance: NA
CDR3aa: CASSPRLRDSYGYTF
CDR3nt: TGTGCCAGCAGTCCACGCCTTAGGGACAGCTATGGCTACACCTTC

d_gene: NA
v_gene: TRBV20-1
j_gene: TRBJ2-5
abundance: NA
CDR3aa: CSAGATGSSGYF
CDR3nt: TGCAGTGCTGGGGCAACTGGTAGCTCGGGGTACTTC

d_gene: NA
v_gene: TRBV5-1
j_gene: TRBJ2-1
abundance: NA
CDR3aa: CASSSGNDEPPPSGEQFF
CDR3nt: TGCGCCAGCAGCTCAGGAAATGATGAACCCCCCCCGAGTGGTGAGCAGTTCTTC

d_gene: NA
v_gene: TRBV18
j_gene: TRBJ1-3
abundance: NA
CDR3aa: CASSDTFDGNTIYF
CDR3nt: TGTGCCAGCTCCGACACTTTCGACGGAAACACCATATATTTT

d_gene: NA
v_gene: TRBV6-5
j_gene: TRBJ2-1
abundance: NA
CDR3aa: CASSLTVYGVNNEQFF
CDR3nt: TGTGCCAGCAGCCTTACCGTTTATGGAGTGAACAATGAGCAGTTCTTC

d_gene: NA
v_gene: TRBV6-6
j_gene: TRBJ2-2
abundance: many
CDR3aa: CASSYSFGISTGELFF
CDR3nt: TGTGCCAGCAGTTACTCTTTCGGGATAAGCACCGGGGAGCTGTTTTTT

d_gene: TRBD2
v_gene: TRBV4-1
j_gene: TRBJ2-3
abundance: few
CDR3aa: CASSHQLAGAADTQYF
CDR3nt: TGCGCCAGCAGCCACCAACTAGCGGGAGCGGCAGATACGCAGTATTTT

d_gene: TRBD2
v_gene: TRBV5-1
j_gene: TRBJ2-5
abundance: NA
CDR3aa: CASSLILAGLQETQYF
CDR3nt: TGCGCCAGCAGCTTGATTCTAGCGGGGTTACAAGAGACCCAGTACTTC

d_gene: NA
v_gene: TRBV4-1
j_gene: TRBJ1-1
abundance: once
CDR3aa: CASSQDVGFTEAFF
CDR3nt: TGCGCCAGCAGCCAAGATGTAGGGTTCACTGAAGCTTTCTTT

d_gene: NA
v_gene: TRBV14
j_gene: TRBJ2-7
abundance: NA
CDR3aa: CASSQGAFYEQYF
CDR3nt: TGTGCCAGCAGCCAAGGGGCCTTTTACGAGCAGTACTTC

d_gene: NA
v_gene: TRBV6-2/TRBV6-3
j_gene: TRBJ1-2
abundance: NA
CDR3aa: CASSYPQGRVVDGIYGYTF
CDR3nt: TGTGCCAGCAGTTACCCCCAGGGGCGCGTTGTAGACGGAATTTATGGCTACACCTTC

d_gene: TRBD1
v_gene: TRBV20-1
j_gene: TRBJ2-7
abundance: NA
CDR3aa: CSAGRGIEQYF
CDR3nt: TGCAGTGCTGGCAGGGGGATCGAGCAGTACTTC

d_gene: NA
v_gene: TRBV28
j_gene: TRBJ2-6
abundance: NA
CDR3aa: CASSRGHRKKGANVLTF
CDR3nt: TGTGCCAGCAGTCGGGGACATAGGAAGAAGGGGGCCAACGTCCTGACTTTC

d_gene: TRBD2
v_gene: TRBV3-1
j_gene: TRBJ2-5
abundance: few
CDR3aa: CASSQGAGGGETQYF
CDR3nt: TGTGCCAGCAGCCAGGGTGCGGGAGGGGGAGAGACCCAGTACTTC